This T cell receptor (beta chain) was sequenced during a study of a mutant IDH1 vaccine in newly diagnosed glioma. Overall study: The study gave patients eight vaccinations in weeks 1, 3, 5, 7, 11, 15, 19, 23.

With regard to this clone: Its antigen is undetermined.

The data were produced by immunoSEQ multiplex PCR, yet TCRdb's version contains in-frame clones alone and is incomplete. Of 30,000 to 45,000 clones in the sample, around three quarters were seen once. The germline CDR1 and CDR2 sequences are MNHEY and SVGAGI. V gave up 0 bases and J gave up 4 bases, with 10 bases separating them. This CDR3 is built from 15 residues. Time point indicated: week 5, during vaccination. The content of each vaccine dose was 300 ug of mutant IDH1 20-mer peptide, and topical imiquimod accompanied it. The V call is TRBV6-5, the J call TRBJ1-5; D unclear. Sequenced here: PBMCs, sampled from a glioma patient whose treatment included an IDH1 peptide vaccine. The receptor's source is a man aged 40-49 years with glioma. The CDR3 loop reads CASSYSSGQNQPQHF. As DNA, the CDR3 is TGTGCCAGCAGTTACTCGTCAGGCCAAAATCAGCCCCAGCATTTT.